This is a list of T cell receptor beta chains from one sample in a study of blood T cell repertoires in COVID-19. Produced via immunoSEQ multiplex PCR; TCRdb's table is partial and in-frame only. The table lists 200,000 to 250,000 clones, approximately 92% of them singletons. The source material was PBMCs or T cells enriched from blood (not recorded which). These receptors all stem from a woman under 30 in a cohort exposed to, infected with or recovered from COVID-19 (not recorded which). Both conserved end residues are part of each CDR3. The D gene is left open where the match is weak. Not all rows give a size; the values are once, few, many and, for expanded clones, a class.

clone size: .
J gene: TRBJ2-7
V gene: TRBV19
CDR3 length: 16
D gene: TRBD2
CDR3 DNA: TGTGCCAGTAGTTCTCAACGGACTAGCGGGAGTTACGAGCAGTACTTC
CDR3 protein: CASSSQRTSGSYEQYF

clone size: .
J gene: TRBJ2-7
V gene: TRBV5-4
CDR3 length: 12
D gene: .
CDR3 DNA: TGTGCCAGCAGCTTGGTTTTTCCTAAGCAGTACTTC
CDR3 protein: CASSLVFPKQYF

clone size: .
J gene: TRBJ2-1
V gene: TRBV10-2
CDR3 length: 13
D gene: TRBD1
CDR3 DNA: TGCGCCAGCGGACAGGAAAATTACAATGAGCAGTTCTTC
CDR3 protein: CASGQENYNEQFF

clone size: .
J gene: TRBJ1-5
V gene: TRBV7-3
CDR3 length: 13
D gene: .
CDR3 DNA: TGTGCCAGCAGCTTAAGAGATCGGGGGCCCCAGCATTTT
CDR3 protein: CASSLRDRGPQHF

clone size: .
J gene: TRBJ1-1
V gene: TRBV5-4
CDR3 length: 15
D gene: TRBD1
CDR3 DNA: TGTGCCAGCAGCTTGGGACAGGGGGGGAACACTGAAGCTTTCTTT
CDR3 protein: CASSLGQGGNTEAFF

clone size: .
J gene: TRBJ2-3
V gene: TRBV9
CDR3 length: 12
D gene: .
CDR3 DNA: TGTGCCAGCAGCGTACGGGAAGATACGCAGTATTTT
CDR3 protein: CASSVREDTQYF

clone size: .
J gene: TRBJ1-2
V gene: TRBV28
CDR3 length: 17
D gene: .
CDR3 DNA: TGTGCCAGCAGTCCCCCATTACGGCTGGGAGGGGACTATGGCTACACCTTC
CDR3 protein: CASSPPLRLGGDYGYTF

clone size: .
J gene: TRBJ2-3
V gene: TRBV2
CDR3 length: 16
D gene: TRBD2
CDR3 DNA: TGTGCCAGCAGGGATGGACTAGCGGGGGCCACAGATACGCAGTATTTT
CDR3 protein: CASRDGLAGATDTQYF

clone size: .
J gene: TRBJ2-3
V gene: TRBV15
CDR3 length: 15
D gene: .
CDR3 DNA: TGTGCCACCAGCAGAGATCCGGGGGGCACAGATACGCAGTATTTT
CDR3 protein: CATSRDPGGTDTQYF

clone size: few
J gene: TRBJ1-4
V gene: TRBV12-3/TRBV12-4
CDR3 length: 11
D gene: .
CDR3 DNA: TGTGCCAGCAGGGAGGATGAAAAACTGTTTTTT
CDR3 protein: CASREDEKLFF

clone size: .
J gene: TRBJ2-1
V gene: TRBV4-1
CDR3 length: 17
D gene: TRBD2
CDR3 DNA: TGCGCCAGCAGCCCTCCCGAGGGGGAGCGGGGGGACAATGAGCAGTTCTTC
CDR3 protein: CASSPPEGERGDNEQFF

clone size: .
J gene: TRBJ1-1
V gene: TRBV6-6
CDR3 length: 17
D gene: TRBD1
CDR3 DNA: TGTGCCAGCAGTCAACCCACAGGGGCGGGAATGGACACTGAAGCTTTCTTT
CDR3 protein: CASSQPTGAGMDTEAFF

clone size: .
J gene: TRBJ2-4
V gene: TRBV18
CDR3 length: 15
D gene: TRBD1
CDR3 DNA: TGTGCCAGCTCACCAACCGGGACAGGGGAAGACATTCAGTACTTC
CDR3 protein: CASSPTGTGEDIQYF

clone size: many
J gene: TRBJ2-2
V gene: TRBV2
CDR3 length: 14
D gene: .
CDR3 DNA: TGTGCCAGCAGAACCGGGGAAGAATCCGGGGAGCTGTTTTTT
CDR3 protein: CASRTGEESGELFF

clone size: .
J gene: TRBJ2-3
V gene: TRBV19
CDR3 length: 12
D gene: .
CDR3 DNA: TGTGCCAGTAGTCCAGGGCCAGATACGCAGTATTTT
CDR3 protein: CASSPGPDTQYF

clone size: .
J gene: TRBJ1-4
V gene: TRBV6-2/TRBV6-3
CDR3 length: 14
D gene: .
CDR3 DNA: TGTGCCAGCAGTTTTTCCGTAGAGAGTGAAAAACTGTTTTTT
CDR3 protein: CASSFSVESEKLFF

clone size: once
J gene: TRBJ1-4
V gene: TRBV3-1/TRBV3-2
CDR3 length: 15
D gene: .
CDR3 DNA: TGTGCCAGCAGCCAAGGGGCTGACGGAAATGAAAAACTGTTTTTT
CDR3 protein: CASSQGADGNEKLFF

clone size: .
J gene: TRBJ1-5
V gene: TRBV7-9
CDR3 length: 15
D gene: TRBD1
CDR3 DNA: TGTGCCAGCAGCGGGGACAGGGGAGAACATCAGCCCCAGCATTTT
CDR3 protein: CASSGDRGEHQPQHF

clone size: few
J gene: TRBJ1-2
V gene: TRBV19
CDR3 length: 13
D gene: .
CDR3 DNA: TGTGCCAGTACCGACAGAGATAACTATGGCTACACCTTC
CDR3 protein: CASTDRDNYGYTF

clone size: .
J gene: TRBJ2-1
V gene: TRBV10-2
CDR3 length: 15
D gene: TRBD2
CDR3 DNA: TGCGCCAGCAGTGGCCTAGCGGGAGTACGGAATGAGCAGTTCTTC
CDR3 protein: CASSGLAGVRNEQFF

clone size: .
J gene: TRBJ1-6
V gene: TRBV7-8
CDR3 length: 15
D gene: .
CDR3 DNA: TGTGCCAGCAGCTTACAGGGGACACCTCATTCACCCCTCCACTTT
CDR3 protein: CASSLQGTPHSPLHF

clone size: .
J gene: TRBJ1-5
V gene: TRBV7-9
CDR3 length: 13
D gene: .
CDR3 DNA: TGTGCCAGCAGCTTAGGGGAGGGACGGCCCCAGCATTTT
CDR3 protein: CASSLGEGRPQHF

clone size: .
J gene: TRBJ1-1
V gene: TRBV18
CDR3 length: 15
D gene: .
CDR3 DNA: TGTGCCAGCTCACCACTTGACGGGGGAGACACTGAAGCTTTCTTT
CDR3 protein: CASSPLDGGDTEAFF

clone size: .
J gene: TRBJ2-1
V gene: TRBV7-2
CDR3 length: 15
D gene: .
CDR3 DNA: TGTGCCAGCAGCTTTAAGGGGGATTTCTACAATGAGCAGTTCTTC
CDR3 protein: CASSFKGDFYNEQFF

clone size: once
J gene: TRBJ1-6
V gene: TRBV2
CDR3 length: 13
D gene: .
CDR3 DNA: TGTGCCAGCAGCGGGGAGTTTAATTCACCCCTCCACTTT
CDR3 protein: CASSGEFNSPLHF

clone size: once
J gene: TRBJ2-5
V gene: TRBV24-1
CDR3 length: 15
D gene: TRBD1
CDR3 DNA: TGTGCCACCAGTGATCCGCGGACAGGGGTCCAGACCCAGTACTTC
CDR3 protein: CATSDPRTGVQTQYF